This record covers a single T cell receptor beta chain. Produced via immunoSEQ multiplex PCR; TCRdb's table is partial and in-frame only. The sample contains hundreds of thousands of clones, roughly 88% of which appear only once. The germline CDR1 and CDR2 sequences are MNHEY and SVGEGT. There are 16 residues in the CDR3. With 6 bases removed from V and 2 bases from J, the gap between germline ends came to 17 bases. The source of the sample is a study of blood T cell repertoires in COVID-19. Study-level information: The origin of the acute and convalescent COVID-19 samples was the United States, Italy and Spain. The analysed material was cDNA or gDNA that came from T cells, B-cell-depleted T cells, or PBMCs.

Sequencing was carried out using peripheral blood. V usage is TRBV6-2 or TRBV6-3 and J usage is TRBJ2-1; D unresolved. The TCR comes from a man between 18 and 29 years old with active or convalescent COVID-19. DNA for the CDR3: TGTGCCAGCAGCCCTTCACTCGTAGCAACCTACAATGAGCAGTTCTTC. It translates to CASSPSLVATYNEQFF.